This record covers a single TCR beta chain. What it binds is not known. The data belong to a study of circulating and synovial CD4+ cells in juvenile arthritis. Findings of the study overall: Deeper sequencing increased measured overlap with synovial clonotypes. Traditional Vbeta family usage analysis missed the pathogenic-like versus bulk difference. These blood cells shared more CDR3 sequences with synovium than bulk blood.

This CDR3 is built from 14 residues. The V gene end was trimmed by 5 bases and the J gene end by 5 bases; junction bases not matched to a gene: 8. Germline loops: CDR1 LNHDA, CDR2 SQIVND (reference sequence). Samples derive from patients with active juvenile idiopathic arthritis. The table came from immunoSEQ multiplex PCR; TCRdb's copy has only in-frame clones and leaves some out. The sample lists about 34,000 clones, about 95% occurring once. The chain carries TRBV19 and TRBJ1-1, with 7 bases lining up with TRBD1. The TCR sequence derives from a human donor with juvenile idiopathic arthritis. Specimen: CD4+ T cells from blood. The chain's CDR3 is CASSPKTGSTEAFF. The CDR3 DNA sequence: TGTGCCAGTAGTCCCAAGACAGGGTCTACTGAAGCTTTCTTT. Together with reference TRBV19 and TRBJ1-1, the CDR3 gives the full variable domain: DGGITQSPKYLFRKEGQNVTLSCEQNLNHDAMYWYRQDPGQGLRLIYYSQIVNDFQKGDIAEGYSVSREKKESFPLTVTSAQKNPTAFYLCASSPKTGSTEAFFGQGTRLTVV.